Listed below are T cell receptor beta chains from one sample, sequenced in a study of OX40 agonist ivuxolimab in advanced cancers. Profiled with immunoSEQ multiplex PCR; TCRdb holds only in-frame clones, not every one. The table has 42,000 or so clones, about 79% seen once. Material: CD4+ or CD8+ T cells sorted from blood, obtained in a trial of the OX40 agonist ivuxolimab. These receptor sequences come from an adult with an advanced solid tumor such as melanoma, head and neck, liver or kidney cancer. CDR3s include the opening cysteine and the closing phenylalanine or tryptophan. D genes are given only for firm matches. Only part of the rows carry a size: once, few, many, or a class if the clone is expanded.

J gene | clone size | D gene | V gene | CDR3 protein | CDR3 DNA
TRBJ2-1 | - | - | TRBV2 | CASRAYNEQFF | TGTGCCAGCAGGGCCTACAATGAGCAGTTCTTC
TRBJ2-7 | - | TRBD2 | TRBV9 | CASSRESSGRAEQYF | TGTGCCAGCAGCCGAGAATCTAGCGGGAGGGCTGAGCAGTACTTC
TRBJ2-7 | - | TRBD2 | TRBV27 | CASSLLGGGLAGQSYEQYF | TGTGCCAGCAGTTTACTGGGTGGCGGGCTAGCGGGACAATCCTACGAGCAGTACTTC
TRBJ2-7 | - | - | TRBV7-8 | CASSRNPGEQYF | TGTGCCAGCAGTCGAAACCCGGGAGAGCAGTACTTC
TRBJ2-3 | - | - | TRBV7-3 | CASSLGTQRATDTQYF | TGTGCCAGCAGCTTAGGGACCCAACGTGCGACAGATACGCAGTATTTT
TRBJ2-7 | - | TRBD1 | TRBV5-1 | CASSEGTGVYEQYF | TGCGCCAGCAGCGAAGGGACAGGGGTCTACGAGCAGTACTTC
TRBJ1-5 | - | - | TRBV5-5 | CASSLASSNQPQHF | TGTGCCAGCAGCTTGGCCAGCAGCAATCAGCCCCAGCATTTT
TRBJ2-6 | once | - | TRBV4-1 | CASSQGLLGVGANVLTF | TGCGCCAGCAGCCAGGGCCTTCTTGGGGTAGGGGCCAACGTCCTGACTTTC
TRBJ2-5 | - | TRBD2 | TRBV25-1 | CASRGSERGGWETQYF | TGTGCCAGCAGGGGGTCGGAGCGGGGGGGCTGGGAGACCCAGTACTTC
TRBJ2-2 | - | - | TRBV14 | CASSQDGTLSGLFF | TGTGCCAGCAGCCAAGATGGGACCTTATCAGGGCTGTTTTTT
TRBJ1-1 | - | - | TRBV4-1 | CASSQSIGGQVEAFF | TGCGCCAGCAGCCAATCGATAGGGGGGCAAGTCGAAGCTTTCTTT
TRBJ1-1 | - | - | TRBV18 | CASSPRTTGRNTEAFF | TGTGCCAGCTCACCAAGGACGACAGGACGGAACACTGAAGCTTTCTTT
TRBJ1-1 | - | TRBD1 | TRBV7-2 | CASSFSGQDLMNTEAFF | TGTGCCAGCAGCTTCTCGGGACAGGACCTCATGAACACTGAAGCTTTCTTT
TRBJ2-5 | once | TRBD2 | TRBV9 | CASSDHTSGSTSETQYF | TGTGCCAGCAGCGACCATACTAGCGGGAGCACGTCAGAGACCCAGTACTTC
TRBJ2-2 | - | - | TRBV6-1 | CASSEFVNTGELFF | TGTGCCAGCAGTGAATTTGTGAACACCGGGGAGCTGTTTTTT
TRBJ2-4 | - | - | TRBV27 | CARPGRMEPGRAKNIQYF | TGTGCCAGACCGGGTCGGATGGAACCAGGACGTGCCAAAAACATTCAGTACTTC
TRBJ1-2 | - | - | TRBV10-3 | CASSPQGDYGYTF | TGTGCCAGCAGCCCCCAGGGAGACTATGGCTACACCTTC
TRBJ2-3 | - | - | TRBV5-1 | CASSLPGDTQYF | TGCGCCAGCAGCTTGCCGGGGGATACGCAGTATTTT
TRBJ1-2 | - | - | TRBV19 | CASSIEVQGRYGYTF | TGTGCCAGTAGTATAGAAGTTCAGGGTCGCTATGGCTACACCTTC
TRBJ2-3 | - | - | TRBV7-9 | CASSLANTDTQYF | TGTGCCAGCAGCTTAGCGAACACAGATACGCAGTATTTT
TRBJ1-2 | - | - | TRBV10-3 | CAISESSSGDGYTF | TGTGCCATCAGTGAGTCCTCGAGCGGGGATGGCTACACCTTC
TRBJ2-7 | few | - | TRBV9 | CASSVGRSSYEQYF | TGTGCCAGCAGCGTAGGACGGAGCTCCTACGAGCAGTACTTC
TRBJ1-2 | - | - | TRBV6-5 | CATVVPHGNYGYTF | TGTGCCACCGTCGTCCCCCACGGCAACTATGGCTACACCTTC
TRBJ1-1 | - | - | TRBV27 | CASSLFPNTEAFF | TGTGCCAGCAGTTTATTCCCAAACACTGAAGCTTTCTTT
TRBJ2-2 | - | - | TRBV9 | CASSPSPHPQWLFF | TGTGCCAGCAGCCCATCCCCCCATCCCCAATGGCTGTTTTTT
TRBJ1-4 | - | TRBD1 | TRBV19 | CASSSGTGNEKLFF | TGTGCCAGTAGTTCCGGGACAGGGAATGAAAAACTGTTTTTT
TRBJ2-7 | - | - | TRBV7-2 | CASSQWGGPSYEQYF | TGTGCCAGCAGCCAATGGGGGGGCCCCTCCTACGAGCAGTACTTC